The source of this TCR beta chain is a study of blood T cell repertoires in COVID-19. Profiled with immunoSEQ multiplex PCR; TCRdb holds only in-frame clones, not every one. The sample holds some 420,000 clones; 85% to 90% are singletons and the top ten take 1.1%. Trimming removed 8 bases from V and 3 bases from J; junction bases left unmatched: 8. This CDR3 has 16 residues. CDR1 and CDR2 (germline): SGHRS, YFSETQ. Sequenced material: PBMCs or T cells enriched from blood (not recorded which). This clonotype originated in a man between 25 and 39 years old who had recovered from COVID-19. This sequence joins TRBV5-1 and TRBJ2-1; 13 nucleotides agree with TRBD2. The CDR3 protein is CASGTSGNSFYNEQFF. The CDR3 DNA reads as TGCGCCAGTGGGACTAGCGGGAACTCCTTCTACAATGAGCAGTTCTTC.